This T cell receptor beta chain is from a study of regulatory T cells in long-lasting Graves disease (dated by TCRdb to about 2021). For the wider study: In the newly diagnosed Graves' disease group, patients had been taking antithyroid drugs for less than 3 months. Patients with persistent Graves' disease were compared with patients with newly diagnosed Graves' disease using TCR sequencing and RNA sequencing of peripheral blood. The study was registered as a clinical trial and conducted in China. A total of roughly 35 samples were covered by TCR sequencing, comprising approximately 13 persistent and around 20 newly diagnosed Graves' disease patients.

The CDR1 and CDR2 encoded by the germline V gene (reference sequence) are LGHDT and YNNKEL. From the cysteine through the phenylalanine, the CDR3 covers 15 amino acids. Just CDR3 DNA is preserved here, 45 bases in frame from base 1. Clipping removes 3 bases from V and 4 bases from J, with 6 as the unmatched junction base count. The time point label, read with the paper, signifies: newly diagnosed GD, antithyroid drugs for less than 3 months. RNA was extracted from PBMCs in TRIzol for both TCR sequencing and RNA sequencing. The diagnosis of Graves' disease followed American Thyroid Association guidelines. Recruitment of patients was carried out at an endocrinology department in Xi'an, China. Each patient gave 7 to 9.5 milliliters of peripheral blood, collected in an EDTA anticoagulant tube. Ficoll Paque Plus density gradient separation was used to isolate PBMCs, and no further T cell sorting was done. An Agilent 2100 Bioanalyzer and agarose gel were used to check RNA quality, while a NanoDrop 2000 measured RNA concentration.

This clonotype has a count of ten or more. Its antigen is not yet known. Base qualities are not at hand, and no much larger clone is one base apart. Study-wide conclusions, independent of this receptor: Persistent disease showed preferential use of TRBV28, TRBJ1-2 and TRBJ2-5, whereas newly diagnosed disease favored TRBV20-1 and TRBJ2-1. The small sample size was acknowledged by the authors as a limitation that may reduce accuracy. Compared with newly diagnosed patients, patients with persistent Graves' disease had lower TCR Shannon entropy and fewer highly expanded clones, which suggests clonal expansion. Only the TCR beta chain was sequenced and analyzed. Because the primary lesion, thyroid tissue, could not be accessed, the study looked at peripheral blood alone. A larger number of public clonotypes was shared among persistent patients (around 2,500) than among newly diagnosed patients (around 870).

Library preparation employed multiplex PCR. Data came from an Illumina HiSeq 4000. TCR beta libraries were built with iRepertoire HTBI primers and Arm-PCR amplification of CDR3 regions. Before sequencing, the PCR products went through gel purification. From the authors' description of their analysis: Gene usage analysis of CDR3 amino acid clonotypes used the roughly 62 TRBV and some 15 TRBJ segments found across samples. COPE and FqMerger were used to merge filtered high-quality paired reads into contigs. BLAST was used to align contigs to IMGT TRBV, TRBD and TRBJ reference genes, with CDR3 defined following IMGT. Clonotypes above 0.1% frequency were classified as highly expanded clones. Repertoire diversity was measured by Shannon entropy, and V-J evenness by the Gini coefficient. Public clonotypes were defined as clonotypes shared by more than one individual. TCRdb trimmed public reads at Q25 via fastp, called clones via MiXCR and kept in-frame beta chains. Every CDR3 protein is listed once, alongside the most common genes and DNA of its rows. The V and J calls reflect TCRdb's pipeline rather than the authors' work. This sample holds roughly 500,000 distinct CDR3 sequences; around 13% were observed only once. The ten largest clones take up roughly 18% of the sample.

The same sample was also studied in work on T cells in Graves' hyperthyroidism and ophthalmopathy. According to the second study: Graves' hyperthyroidism was defined as stable when no progression to ophthalmopathy occurred over 18 months of follow-up. The hyperthyroidism patients were between 18 and 65 years old and newly diagnosed, with a disease duration of less than 2 months. Patients with uncontrolled infections, other autoimmune diseases, pregnancy or lactation were excluded. Diagnoses relied on clinical symptoms, serum thyroxine and TRAb, thyroid ultrasound and orbital computed tomography. The first round of RT-PCR for the TCR CDR3 was performed with the HTBI primer set and the Qiagen OneStep RT-PCR kit. Most expanded thyroid clonotypes (frequency above 0.001) were also detected in blood, suggesting blood repertoires may reflect thyroid immune responses. Ophthalmopathy was separated from stable hyperthyroidism by a 13 V-J signature model, with 87.88% sensitivity and about 81% specificity obtained in cross-validation and 80%/75% obtained in testing. During validation, the model predicted progression to ophthalmopathy a median of around 6 months ahead of onset, with almost 71% sensitivity and 72.22% specificity. To identify TCR V-J signatures that set the groups apart, the researchers used a discovery cohort of more than 95 patients, made up of under 50 with Graves' ophthalmopathy and some 58 with stable Graves' hyperthyroidism. Prospective prediction of ophthalmopathy was tested in an independent validation cohort of fewer than 20 hyperthyroidism patients and around 16 patients who later progressed to ophthalmopathy. The approximately 97 discovery patients were randomly divided into training and test sets at a 7:3 ratio. The study also compared thyroid tissue and blood T-cell repertoires from about 6 Graves' hyperthyroidism patients. After sampling, hyperthyroidism patients received methimazole starting at 30 mg daily, and ophthalmopathy patients received high-dose intravenous methylprednisolone. The libraries were constructed in a second round of multiplex PCR and then size-selected and purified. Sequencing of the libraries was done on an Illumina HiSeq2000 using paired-end 100 bp reads. SOAPnuke was used to process the raw data, removing reads that contained adapters or uncalled bases, had a mean Phred below 15, or lacked an exact match to the constant primer or identifier. High-quality paired reads were merged using COPE v1.2.5, and each unique nucleotide sequence was defined as a clonotype. MiTCR v1.1 was used to align the clonotypes against IMGT TRBV, TRBD and TRBJ reference segments. The analysis was restricted to V-J combinations with a frequency above 0.0001, which together covered 99.2% of the repertoires. The TCS score was defined as the ratio of F50 (clonal expansion) to E x V (chaos), calculated using BLOSUM62-based TCRdist between CDR3 peptides within each V-J. Welch's t-statistics and random forest reduced around 550 V-J features to 13, which were used in a naive Bayes classifier (R e1071). No statistical method was used to set the sample size in advance, and investigators knew the group allocation. According to the paper, TCR Vbeta CDR3 sequencing was carried out on over 130 peripheral blood samples, which came from some 41 ophthalmopathy, under 80 hyperthyroidism and approximately 17 progressor patients.

The source material was peripheral blood mononuclear cells (PBMCs), sampled at new diagnosis, from a patient treated with antithyroid drugs. The chain is assembled from TRBV3-1 and TRBJ1-1; 9 bases in between match TRBD1. The receptor was isolated from a woman between 50 and 59 years old with Graves disease. Donor details come from another sample of the same person, matched by shared clones. The sequence in DNA is TGTGCCAGCAGCCAGGGGGGACAGGGTGGCACTGAAGCTTTCTTT. Its protein reads: CASSQGGQGGTEAFF.